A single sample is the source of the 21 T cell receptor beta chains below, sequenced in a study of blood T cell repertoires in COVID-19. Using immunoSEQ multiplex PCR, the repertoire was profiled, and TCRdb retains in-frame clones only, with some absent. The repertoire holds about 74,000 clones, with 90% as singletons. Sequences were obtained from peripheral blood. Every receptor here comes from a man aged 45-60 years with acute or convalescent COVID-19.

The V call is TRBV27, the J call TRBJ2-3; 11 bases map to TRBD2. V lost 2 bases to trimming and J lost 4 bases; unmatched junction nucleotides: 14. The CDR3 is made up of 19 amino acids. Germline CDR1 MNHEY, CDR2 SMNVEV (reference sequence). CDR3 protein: CASSLSVAGGPVDADTQYF. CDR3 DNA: TGTGCCAGCAGTTTAAGCGTAGCGGGAGGGCCAGTCGATGCAGATACGCAGTATTTT.

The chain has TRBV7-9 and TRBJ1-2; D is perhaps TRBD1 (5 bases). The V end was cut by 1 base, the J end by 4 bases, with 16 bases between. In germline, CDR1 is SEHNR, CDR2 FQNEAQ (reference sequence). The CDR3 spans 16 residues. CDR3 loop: CASSLDPRDKVYGYTF. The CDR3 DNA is TGTGCCAGCAGCTTAGACCCCAGGGATAAAGTCTATGGCTACACCTTC.

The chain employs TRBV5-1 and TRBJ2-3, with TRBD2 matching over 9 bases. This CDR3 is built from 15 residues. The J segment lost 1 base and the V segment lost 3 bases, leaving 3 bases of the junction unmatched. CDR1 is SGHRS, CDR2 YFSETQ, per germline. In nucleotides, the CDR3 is TGCGCCAGCAGCTCCACTAGCGGGCGCACAGATACGCAGTATTTT. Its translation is CASSSTSGRTDTQYF.

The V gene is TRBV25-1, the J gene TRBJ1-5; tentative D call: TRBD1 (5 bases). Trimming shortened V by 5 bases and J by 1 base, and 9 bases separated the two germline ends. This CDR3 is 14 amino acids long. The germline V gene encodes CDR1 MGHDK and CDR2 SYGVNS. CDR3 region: CASSSDRSNQPQHF. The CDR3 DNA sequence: TGTGCCAGCAGTAGCGACAGAAGCAATCAGCCCCAGCATTTT. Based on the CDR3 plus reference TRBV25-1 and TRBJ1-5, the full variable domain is EADIYQTPRYLVIGTGKKITLECSQTMGHDKMYWYQQDPGMELHLIHYSYGVNSTEKGDLSSESTVSRIRTEHFPLTLESARPSHTSQYLCASSSDRSNQPQHFGDGTRLSIL.

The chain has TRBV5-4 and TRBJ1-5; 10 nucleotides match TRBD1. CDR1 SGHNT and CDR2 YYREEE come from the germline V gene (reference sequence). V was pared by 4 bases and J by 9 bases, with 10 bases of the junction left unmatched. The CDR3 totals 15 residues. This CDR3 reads CASSLTGTGAGPQHF. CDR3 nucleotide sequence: TGTGCCAGCAGCCTCACCGGGACAGGGGCTGGGCCCCAGCATTTT.

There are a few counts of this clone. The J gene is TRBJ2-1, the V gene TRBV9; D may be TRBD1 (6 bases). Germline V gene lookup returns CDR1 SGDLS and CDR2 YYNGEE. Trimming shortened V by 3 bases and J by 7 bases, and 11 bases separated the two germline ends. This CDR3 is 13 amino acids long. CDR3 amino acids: CASSDRDKNEQFF. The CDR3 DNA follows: TGTGCCAGCAGCGACCGGGACAAAAATGAGCAGTTCTTC.

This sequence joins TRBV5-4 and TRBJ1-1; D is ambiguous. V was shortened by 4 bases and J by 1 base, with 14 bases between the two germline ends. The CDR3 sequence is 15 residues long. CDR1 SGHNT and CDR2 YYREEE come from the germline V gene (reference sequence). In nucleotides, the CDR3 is TGTGCCAGCAGCCCCTCAACCGCAGGGAACACTGAAGCTTTCTTT. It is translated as CASSPSTAGNTEAFF.

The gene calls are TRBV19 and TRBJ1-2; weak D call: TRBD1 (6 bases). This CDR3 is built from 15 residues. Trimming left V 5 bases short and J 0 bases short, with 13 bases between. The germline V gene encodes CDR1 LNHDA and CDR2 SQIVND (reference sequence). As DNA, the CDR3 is TGTGCCAGTAGTGTCCAGGGGACCCCTAACTATGGCTACACCTTC. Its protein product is CASSVQGTPNYGYTF.

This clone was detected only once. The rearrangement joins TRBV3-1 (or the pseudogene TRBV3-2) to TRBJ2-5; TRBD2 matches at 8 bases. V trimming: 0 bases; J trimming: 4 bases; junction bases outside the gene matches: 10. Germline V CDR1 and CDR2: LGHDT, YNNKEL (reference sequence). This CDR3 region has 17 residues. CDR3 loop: CASSQDRGRGGRETQYF. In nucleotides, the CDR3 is TGTGCCAGCAGCCAAGATCGGGGACGGGGGGGCCGAGAGACCCAGTACTTC.

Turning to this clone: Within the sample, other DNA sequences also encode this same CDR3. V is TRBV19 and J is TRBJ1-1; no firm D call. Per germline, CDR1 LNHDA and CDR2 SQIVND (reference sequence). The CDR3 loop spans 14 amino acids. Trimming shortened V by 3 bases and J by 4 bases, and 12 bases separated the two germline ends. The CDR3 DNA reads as TGTGCCAGTAGTATTCCGGGAGGAGGCACTGAAGCTTTCTTT. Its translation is CASSIPGGGTEAFF.

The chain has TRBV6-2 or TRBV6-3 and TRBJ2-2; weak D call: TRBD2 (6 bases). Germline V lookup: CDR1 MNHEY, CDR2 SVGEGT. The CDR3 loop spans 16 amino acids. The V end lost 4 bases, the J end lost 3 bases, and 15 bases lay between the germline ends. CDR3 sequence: CASSLRPREDTGELFF. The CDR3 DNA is TGTGCCAGCAGTTTAAGACCTAGGGAGGACACCGGGGAGCTGTTTTTT.

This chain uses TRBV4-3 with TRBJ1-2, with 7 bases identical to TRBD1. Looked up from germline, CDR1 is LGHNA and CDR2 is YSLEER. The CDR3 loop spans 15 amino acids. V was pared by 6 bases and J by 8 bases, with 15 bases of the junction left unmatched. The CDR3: CASRPDRLLTMGYTF. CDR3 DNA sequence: TGCGCCAGCAGGCCGGACAGGCTCCTAACTATGGGCTACACCTTC.

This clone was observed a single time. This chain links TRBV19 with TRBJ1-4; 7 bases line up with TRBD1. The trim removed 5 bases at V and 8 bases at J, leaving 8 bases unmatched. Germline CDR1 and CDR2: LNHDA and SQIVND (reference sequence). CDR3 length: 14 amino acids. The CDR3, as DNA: TGTGCCAGTAGTCAGGCGGACAGGTTGGAAAAACTGTTTTTT. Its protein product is CASSQADRLEKLFF.

In DNA form, the CDR3 reads TGTGCCAGCAGCTTAGTCGTCGGGGTGGATCTCTCCTACGAGCAGTACTTC. The encoded protein is CASSLVVGVDLSYEQYF. The genes are TRBV7-9 and TRBJ2-7, with D tentatively TRBD2 (5 bases). The CDR3 totals 17 residues. The V end was cut by 1 base, the J end by 0 bases, with 16 bases between. CDR1 SEHNR and CDR2 FQNEAQ come from the germline V gene (reference sequence).

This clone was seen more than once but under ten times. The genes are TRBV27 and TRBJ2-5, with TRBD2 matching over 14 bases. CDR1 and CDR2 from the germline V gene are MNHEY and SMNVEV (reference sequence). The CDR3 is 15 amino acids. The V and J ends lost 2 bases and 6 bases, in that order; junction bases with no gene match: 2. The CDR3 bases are TGTGCCAGCAGTTTAGGGACTAGCGGGAGTAAGACCCAGTACTTC. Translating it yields CASSLGTSGSKTQYF.

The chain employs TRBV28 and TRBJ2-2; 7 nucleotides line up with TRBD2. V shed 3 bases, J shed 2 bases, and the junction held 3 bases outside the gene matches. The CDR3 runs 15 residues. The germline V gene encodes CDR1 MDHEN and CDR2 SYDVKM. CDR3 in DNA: TGTGCCAGCAGTTTCGGACTAGTTAACACCGGGGAGCTGTTTTTT. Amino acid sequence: CASSFGLVNTGELFF.

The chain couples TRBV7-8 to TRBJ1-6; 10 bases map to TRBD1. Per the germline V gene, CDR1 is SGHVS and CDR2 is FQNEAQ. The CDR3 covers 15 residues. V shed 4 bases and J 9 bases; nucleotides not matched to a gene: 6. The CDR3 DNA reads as TGTGCCAGCAGCTCCGGACAGGGGGGTGGTTCACCCCTCCACTTT. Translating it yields CASSSGQGGGSPLHF.

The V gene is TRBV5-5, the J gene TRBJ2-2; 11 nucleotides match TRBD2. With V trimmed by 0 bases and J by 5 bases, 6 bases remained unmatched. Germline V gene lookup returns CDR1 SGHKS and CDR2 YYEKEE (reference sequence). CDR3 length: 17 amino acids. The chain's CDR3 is CASSLASGGRGTGELFF. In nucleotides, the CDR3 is TGTGCCAGCAGCTTGGCTAGCGGGGGGAGAGGGACCGGGGAGCTGTTTTTT.

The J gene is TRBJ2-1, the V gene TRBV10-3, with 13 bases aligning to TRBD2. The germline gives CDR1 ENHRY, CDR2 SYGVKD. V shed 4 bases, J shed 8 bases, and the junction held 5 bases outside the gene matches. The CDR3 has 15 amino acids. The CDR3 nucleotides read TGTGCCATCAGTGGGACTAGCGGGAGAACCTATGAGCAGTTCTTC. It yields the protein CAISGTSGRTYEQFF.

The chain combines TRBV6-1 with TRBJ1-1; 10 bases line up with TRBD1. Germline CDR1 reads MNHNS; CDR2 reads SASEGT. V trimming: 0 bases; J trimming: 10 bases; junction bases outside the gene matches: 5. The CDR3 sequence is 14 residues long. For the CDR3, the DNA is TGTGCCAGCAGTGAAGCGCGTGACAGGGGGCGAGCTTTCTTT. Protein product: CASSEARDRGRAFF.

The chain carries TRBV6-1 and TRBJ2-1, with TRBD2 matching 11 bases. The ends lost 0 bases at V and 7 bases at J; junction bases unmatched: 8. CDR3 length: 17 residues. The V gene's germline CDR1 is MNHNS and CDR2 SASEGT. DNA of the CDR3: TGTGCCAGCAGTGAAGCTTTCGGGACTAGCGGTGGGAATGAGCAGTTCTTC. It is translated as CASSEAFGTSGGNEQFF.